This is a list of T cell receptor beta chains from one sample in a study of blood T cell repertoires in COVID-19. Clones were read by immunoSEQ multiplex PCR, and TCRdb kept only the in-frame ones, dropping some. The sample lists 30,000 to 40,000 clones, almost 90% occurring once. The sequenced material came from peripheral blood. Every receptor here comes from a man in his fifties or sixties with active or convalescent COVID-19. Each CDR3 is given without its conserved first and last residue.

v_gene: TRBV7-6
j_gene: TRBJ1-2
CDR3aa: ASSSDRGLYGYT

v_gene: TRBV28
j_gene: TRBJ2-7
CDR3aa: ASSFLGSSYEQY

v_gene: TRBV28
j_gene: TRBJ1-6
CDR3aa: ASSLKGVHNSPLH

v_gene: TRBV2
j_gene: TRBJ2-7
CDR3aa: ASSVSESSYEQY

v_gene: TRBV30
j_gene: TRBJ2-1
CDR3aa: AWRLAYEQF

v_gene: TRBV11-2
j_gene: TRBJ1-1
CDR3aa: ASSLGLTGGGTEAF

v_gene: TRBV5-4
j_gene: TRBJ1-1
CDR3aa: ASRLTGFGSEAF

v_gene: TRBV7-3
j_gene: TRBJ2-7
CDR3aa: ASSLKGRGEQY

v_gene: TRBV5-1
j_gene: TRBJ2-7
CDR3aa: ASSPRAGAPEQY

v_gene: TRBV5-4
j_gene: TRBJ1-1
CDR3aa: ASSLGPAPGQGGTEAF

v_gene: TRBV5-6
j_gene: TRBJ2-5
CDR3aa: ASSLDSGRFQETQY

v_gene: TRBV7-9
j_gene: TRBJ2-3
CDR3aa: ASSAASGTSTDTQY

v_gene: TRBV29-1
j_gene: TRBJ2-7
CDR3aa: SAEGPGNEQY

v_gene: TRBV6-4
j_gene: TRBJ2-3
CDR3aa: ASSGEDTQY

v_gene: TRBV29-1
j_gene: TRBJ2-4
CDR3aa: SVGQGGRVQY

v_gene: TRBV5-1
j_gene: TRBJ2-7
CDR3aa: ASSPESGGREQY

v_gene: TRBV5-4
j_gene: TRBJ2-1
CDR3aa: ASSSQGLAANEQF

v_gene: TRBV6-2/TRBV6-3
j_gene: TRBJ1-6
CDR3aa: ASSLIDGRNSPLH

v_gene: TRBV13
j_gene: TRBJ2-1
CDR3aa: ASSPRPLRPNEQF

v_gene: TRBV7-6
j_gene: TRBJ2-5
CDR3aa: ASSPTEGQQETQY

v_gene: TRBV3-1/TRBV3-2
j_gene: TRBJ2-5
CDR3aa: ASSQASPPPN

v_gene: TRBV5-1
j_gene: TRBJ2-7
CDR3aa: ASSGRLAGNSYEQY

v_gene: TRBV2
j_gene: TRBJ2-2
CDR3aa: ASKRDRNTGELF

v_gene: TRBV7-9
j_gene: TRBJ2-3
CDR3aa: ASSPSSGSDTQY

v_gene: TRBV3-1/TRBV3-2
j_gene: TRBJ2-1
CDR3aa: ASSLTSGRGYNEQF

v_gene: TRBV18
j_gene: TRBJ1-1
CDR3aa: ASSPPAAGRGGNTEAF

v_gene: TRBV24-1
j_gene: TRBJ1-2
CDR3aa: ATSDSRQGYGYT

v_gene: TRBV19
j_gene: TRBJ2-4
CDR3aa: ASGLKGGAKNIQY

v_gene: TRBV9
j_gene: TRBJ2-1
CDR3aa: ASSVGYKESASYNEQF